This T cell receptor (beta chain) is from a study of CD8+ T cells in alopecia areata. Treatment noted: oral pan-JAK inhibitor, 5-10 mg twice daily. Concerning this clone: Its target is unknown.

The study's findings and limits: Affected lesional scalp, above all in alopecia totalis/universalis, was more clonal than normal scalp.

The V segment lost 4 bases and the J segment 4 bases; nucleotides outside the gene matches: 4. Germline V gene sequence: CDR1 SGHVS, CDR2 FQNEAQ. There are 14 residues in the CDR3. cDNA serving as the sequencing template came from extracted, reverse transcribed RNA. The assay was immunoSEQ multiplex PCR, and TCRdb's table has in-frame clones only and misses some. The top ten clones hold about a tenth of a sample with some 190,000 clones, approximately 50% of them seen once. Here the sequenced sample was CD8+ T cells sorted from blood, taken between weeks 51 and 52, from a patient treated with tofacitinib. The chain recombines TRBV7-8 with TRBJ2-7, with 10 positions matching TRBD2. This TCR was sampled from a human donor with alopecia areata. The CDR3 DNA reads as TGTGCCAGCAGCTATAGCGGGGGGTTGTACGAGCAGTACTTC. This sequence encodes CASSYSGGLYEQYF. Using reference TRBV7-8 and TRBJ2-7 for the parts outside the CDR3, the full variable domain is GAGVSQSPRYKVAKRGQDVALRCDPISGHVSLFWYQQALGQGPEFLTYFQNEAQLDKSGLPSDRFFAERPEGSVSTLKIQRTQQEDSAVYLCASSYSGGLYEQYFGPGTRLTVT.